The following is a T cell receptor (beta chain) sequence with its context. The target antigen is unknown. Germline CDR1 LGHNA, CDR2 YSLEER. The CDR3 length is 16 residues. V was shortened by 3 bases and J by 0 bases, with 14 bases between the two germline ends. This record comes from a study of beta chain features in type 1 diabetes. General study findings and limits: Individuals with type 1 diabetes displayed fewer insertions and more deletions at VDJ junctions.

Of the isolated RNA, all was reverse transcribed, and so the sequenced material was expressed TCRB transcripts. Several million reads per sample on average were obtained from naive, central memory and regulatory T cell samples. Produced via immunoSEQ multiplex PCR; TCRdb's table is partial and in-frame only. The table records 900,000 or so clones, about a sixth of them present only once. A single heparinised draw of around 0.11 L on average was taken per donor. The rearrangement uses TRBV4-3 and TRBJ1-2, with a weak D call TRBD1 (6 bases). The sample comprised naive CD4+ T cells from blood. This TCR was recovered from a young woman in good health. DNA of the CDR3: TGCGCCAGCAGCCAGTTAGGACAGCCAGCTAACTATGGCTACACCTTC. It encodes CASSQLGQPANYGYTF.